The T cell receptor beta chain described here comes from a study of T-cell reconstitution after alpha-beta-depleted transplantation in children. In germline, CDR1 is KGHSH, CDR2 LQKENI. This CDR3 has 16 amino acids. The ends were cut back, 3 bases at V and 6 bases at J, with 18 bases in the middle. Unique molecular identifiers were incorporated into the prepared TCRbeta library. TCRdb analysed the PCR reads with MiXCR anew, one entry per CDR3 protein. The sample includes almost 500,000 distinct CDR3 sequences, around 12% of them seen just once. The source is a human donor who donated a stem cell graft to a child with combined immunodeficiency. The sequencing used PBMCs from the stem cell graft donor, collected from the stem cell graft. The J gene is TRBJ1-5, the V gene TRBV18, with D possibly matching TRBD1 (6 bases). CDR3 protein: CASSPEGGAFTQPQHF. The CDR3 bases are TGTGCCAGCTCACCCGAAGGGGGGGCTTTCACTCAGCCCCAGCATTTT.